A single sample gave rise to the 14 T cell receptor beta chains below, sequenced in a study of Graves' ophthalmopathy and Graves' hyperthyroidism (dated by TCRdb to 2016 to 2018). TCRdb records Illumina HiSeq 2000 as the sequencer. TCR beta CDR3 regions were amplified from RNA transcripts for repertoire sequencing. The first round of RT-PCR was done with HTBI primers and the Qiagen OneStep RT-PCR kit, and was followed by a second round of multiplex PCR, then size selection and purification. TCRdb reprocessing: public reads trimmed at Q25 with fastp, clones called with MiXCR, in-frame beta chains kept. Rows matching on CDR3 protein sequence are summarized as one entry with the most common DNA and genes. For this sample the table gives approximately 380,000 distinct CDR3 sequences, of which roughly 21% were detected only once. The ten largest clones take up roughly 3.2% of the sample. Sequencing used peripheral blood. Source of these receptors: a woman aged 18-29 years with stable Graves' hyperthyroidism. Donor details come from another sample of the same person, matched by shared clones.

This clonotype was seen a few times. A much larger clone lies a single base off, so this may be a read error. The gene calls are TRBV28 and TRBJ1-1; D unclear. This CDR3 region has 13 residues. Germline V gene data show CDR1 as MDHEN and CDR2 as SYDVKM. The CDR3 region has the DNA TGTGCCAGCAGTTTGAGGCACTCCACTGAAGCTTGCTTT. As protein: CASSLRHSTEACF.

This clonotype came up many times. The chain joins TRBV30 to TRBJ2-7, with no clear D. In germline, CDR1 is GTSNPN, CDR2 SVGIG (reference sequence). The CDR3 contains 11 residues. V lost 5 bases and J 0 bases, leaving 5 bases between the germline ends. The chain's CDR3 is CAWARSYEQYF. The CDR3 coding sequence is TGTGCCTGGGCACGCTCCTACGAGCAGTACTTC. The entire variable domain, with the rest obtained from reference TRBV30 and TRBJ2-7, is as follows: SQTIHQWPATLVQPVGSPLSLECTVEGTSNPNLYWYRQAAGRGLQLLFYSVGIGQISSEVPQNLSASRPQDRQFILSSKKLLLSDSGFYLCAWARSYEQYFGPGTRLTVT.

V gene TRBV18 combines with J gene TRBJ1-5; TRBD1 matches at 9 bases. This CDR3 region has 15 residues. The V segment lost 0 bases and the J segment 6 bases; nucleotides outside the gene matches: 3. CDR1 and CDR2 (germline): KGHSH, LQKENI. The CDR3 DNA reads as TGTGCCAGCTCACCACCGGGACAGGGTGGTCAGCCCCAGCATTTT. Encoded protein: CASSPPGQGGQPQHF.

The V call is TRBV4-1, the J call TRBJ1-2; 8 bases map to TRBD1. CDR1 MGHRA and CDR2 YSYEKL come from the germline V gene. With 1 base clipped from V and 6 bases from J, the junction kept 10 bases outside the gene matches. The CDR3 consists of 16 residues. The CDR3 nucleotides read TGCGCCAGCAGCCAAGTCTTTACGGGACAGGAACATGGCTACACCTTC. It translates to CASSQVFTGQEHGYTF.

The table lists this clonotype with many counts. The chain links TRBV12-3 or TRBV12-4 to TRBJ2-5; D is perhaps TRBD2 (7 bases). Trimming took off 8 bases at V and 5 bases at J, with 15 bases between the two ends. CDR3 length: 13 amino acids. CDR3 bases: TGTGCCAGCCGAATGGGGGGGCTGGAGACCCAGTACTTC. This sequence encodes CASRMGGLETQYF.

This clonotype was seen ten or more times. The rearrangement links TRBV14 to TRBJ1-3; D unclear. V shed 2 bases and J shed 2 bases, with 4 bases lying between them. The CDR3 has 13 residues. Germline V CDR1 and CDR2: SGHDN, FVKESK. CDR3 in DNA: TGTGCCAGCAGCCAATTGGCTGGAAACACCATATATTTT. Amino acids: CASSQLAGNTIYF.

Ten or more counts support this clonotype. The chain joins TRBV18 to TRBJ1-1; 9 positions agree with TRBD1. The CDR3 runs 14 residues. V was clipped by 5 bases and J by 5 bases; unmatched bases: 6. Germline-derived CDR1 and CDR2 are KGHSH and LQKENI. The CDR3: CASSAQGAWTEAFF. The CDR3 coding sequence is TGTGCCAGCTCAGCACAGGGGGCGTGGACTGAAGCTTTCTTT. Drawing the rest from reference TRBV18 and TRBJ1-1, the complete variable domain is NAGVMQNPRHLVRRRGQEARLRCSPMKGHSHVYWYRQLPEEGLKFMVYLQKENIIDESGMPKERFSAEFPKEGPSILRIQQVVRGDSAAYFCASSAQGAWTEAFFGQGTRLTVV.

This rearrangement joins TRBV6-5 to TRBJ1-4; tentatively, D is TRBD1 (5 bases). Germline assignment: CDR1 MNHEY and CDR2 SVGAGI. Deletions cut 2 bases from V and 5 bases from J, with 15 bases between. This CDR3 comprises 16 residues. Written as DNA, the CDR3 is TGTGCCAGCAGTTACCAAGGCGCAGCAGGGAATGAAAAACTGTTTTTT. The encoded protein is CASSYQGAAGNEKLFF.

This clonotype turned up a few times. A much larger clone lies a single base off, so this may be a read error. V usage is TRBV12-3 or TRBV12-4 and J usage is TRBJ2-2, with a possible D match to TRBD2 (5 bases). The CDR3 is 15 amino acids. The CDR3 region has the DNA TGTGCCAACAGTTCTCCAGCGGAGAACACCGGGGAGCTGTTTTTT. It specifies CANSSPAENTGELFF.

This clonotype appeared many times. This CDR3 is CASSSTGNDYTF. The CDR3, as DNA: TGTGCCAGCAGTTCCACAGGGAACGACTACACCTTC. This chain joins TRBV2 and TRBJ1-2; D is possibly TRBD1 (6 bases). The CDR3 totals 12 residues. Germline V gene data show CDR1 as SNHLY and CDR2 as FYNNEI. Trimming stripped 5 bases from V and 10 bases from J, with 14 bases between.

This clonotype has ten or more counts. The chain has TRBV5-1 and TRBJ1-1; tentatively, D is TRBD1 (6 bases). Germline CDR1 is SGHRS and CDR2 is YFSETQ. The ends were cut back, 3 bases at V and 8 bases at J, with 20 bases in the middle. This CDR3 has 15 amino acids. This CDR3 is CASSYDRGGFAEAFF. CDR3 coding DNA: TGCGCCAGCAGCTATGATAGAGGGGGATTTGCGGAAGCTTTCTTT.

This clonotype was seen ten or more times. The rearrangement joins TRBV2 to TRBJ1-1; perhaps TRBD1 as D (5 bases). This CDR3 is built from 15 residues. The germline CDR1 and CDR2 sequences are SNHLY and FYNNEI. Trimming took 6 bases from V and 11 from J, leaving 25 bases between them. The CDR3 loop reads CASRDPIQTVGCAFF. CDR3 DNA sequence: TGTGCCAGCAGAGACCCTATACAGACAGTTGGGTGCGCTTTCTTT.

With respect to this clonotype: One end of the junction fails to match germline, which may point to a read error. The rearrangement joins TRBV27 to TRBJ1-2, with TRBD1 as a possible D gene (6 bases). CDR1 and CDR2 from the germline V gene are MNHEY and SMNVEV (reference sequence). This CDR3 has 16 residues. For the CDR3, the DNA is TGTGCCAGCAGTCCCTCGACAGGTCTGAGATCCCATGGCTACGCCTTC. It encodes CASSPSTGLRSHGYAF.

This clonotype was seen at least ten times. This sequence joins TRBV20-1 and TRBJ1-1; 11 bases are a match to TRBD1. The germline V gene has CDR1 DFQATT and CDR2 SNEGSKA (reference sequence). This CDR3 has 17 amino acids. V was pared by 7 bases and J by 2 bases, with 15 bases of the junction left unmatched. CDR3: CSVHRDRGSLLNTEAFF. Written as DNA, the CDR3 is TGCAGTGTGCACCGGGACAGGGGGTCTTTGTTAAACACTGAAGCTTTCTTT.